The clone carrying this T cell receptor beta chain has more than one count but fewer than ten. The antigen is undetermined. CDR1 is ENHRY and CDR2 is SYGVKD in the germline V gene. The length of the CDR3 is 17 residues. The junction had 5 bases not matched to a gene; V was cut back by 2 bases and J by 1 base. The record originates from a study of T-cell memory formation after mild COVID-19. The overall study: In these data, TCR clusters were largely donor specific. Overall study results and limits: The study found contracting CD4+ clones mainly in CM and EM and contracting CD8+ clones in EMRA. In pre-infection memory, a portion of responding clones appeared, which suggested that cross-reactive memory joined.

5'RACE, which relied on constant-segment primers, yielded TCR alpha and TCR beta cDNA libraries carrying sample barcodes and UMIs. TCRdb fed the 5' RACE reads into MiXCR, producing one record per CDR3 protein. Of about 390,000 distinct CDR3 sequences detected, approximately 15% appear once; the ten largest clones hold around a fifth. The sample taken for sequencing was PBMCs or a T cell subset sorted from them (not recorded which). The chain has TRBV10-3 and TRBJ2-2, with 9 bases identical to TRBD1. The TCR originated in a man between 18 and 29 years old who had mild COVID-19 (a few samples of this study predate the infection). Cell type and time point are not known. The CDR3 DNA reads TGTGCCATCAGTGAGCGCGGGGACAGGGTGAACACCGGGGAGCTGTTTTTT. Amino acid sequence: CAISERGDRVNTGELFF.